This T cell receptor (beta chain) was captured by sequencing in a study of OX40 agonist ivuxolimab in advanced cancers. The sampling schedule covered blood at baseline, cycle 4 day 1, and cycle 7 day 1. Repertoires were generated with immunoSEQ multiplex PCR, while TCRdb's copy carries only in-frame clones and drops some. The sample has around 67,000 clones; 75% to 85% are singletons. Germline trimming cut 4 bases from V and 3 bases from J; bases unmatched to any gene: 4. The CDR3 contains 16 residues. The germline V gene encodes CDR1 SGHRS and CDR2 YFSETQ. Sequences were derived from CD4+ or CD8+ T cells sorted from blood, sampled in a trial of the OX40 agonist ivuxolimab. The rearrangement joins TRBV5-1 to TRBJ2-3; 14 bases line up with TRBD2. The clonotype originates from an adult with an advanced solid tumor such as melanoma, head and neck, liver or kidney cancer. CDR3 residues: CASSPGTSGSTDTQYF. The DNA of the CDR3 is TGCGCCAGCAGCCCAGGGACTAGCGGGAGTACAGATACGCAGTATTTT.